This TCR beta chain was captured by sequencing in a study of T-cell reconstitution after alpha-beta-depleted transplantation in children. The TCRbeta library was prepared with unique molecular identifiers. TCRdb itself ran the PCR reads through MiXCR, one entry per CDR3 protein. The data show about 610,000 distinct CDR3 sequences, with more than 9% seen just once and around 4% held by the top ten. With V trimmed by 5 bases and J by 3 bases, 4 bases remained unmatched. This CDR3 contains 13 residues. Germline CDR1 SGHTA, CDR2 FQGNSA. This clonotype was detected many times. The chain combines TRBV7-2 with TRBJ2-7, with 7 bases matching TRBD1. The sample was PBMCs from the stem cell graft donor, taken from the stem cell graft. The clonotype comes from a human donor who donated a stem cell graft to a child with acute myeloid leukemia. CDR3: CASSPGQRYEQYF. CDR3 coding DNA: TGTGCCAGCAGCCCGGGACAGCGCTACGAGCAGTACTTC.